These 25 T cell receptor beta chains were sequenced from one sample in a study of cytomegalovirus exposure and HLA in healthy donors. The PCR contained 60 Vbeta and 13 Jbeta primers. Libraries were prepared by immunoSEQ multiplex PCR; TCRdb keeps only in-frame clonotypes and omits some of them. The sample has some 56,000 clones; 83% are singletons. The sequenced sample was PBMCs. The receptors stem from a human donor in good health.

V is TRBV11-2 and J is TRBJ2-5; no firm D call. The last part of the DNA fits TRBJ2-7 better; the J call may be wrong. The CDR3 totals 14 residues. Germline CDR1 is SGHAT and CDR2 is FQNNGV. DNA for the CDR3: TGTGCCAGCAGCTTCGACGACTTCTCCTACGAGCAGTACTTC. Translated, it gives CASSFDDFSYEQYF.

J is TRBJ2-3 and V is TRBV30, with TRBD2 matching over 9 bases. J was trimmed by 6 bases and V by 1 base; bases with no gene match: 14. From germline, CDR1 is GTSNPN and CDR2 SVGIG (reference sequence). The CDR3 is 17 amino acids. The CDR3 coding sequence is TGTGCCTGGAGTGCCTCTTTTCCGCGGGGGGGTCGGGATACGCAGTATTTT. Translating gives CAWSASFPRGGRDTQYF.

This chain connects TRBV4-3 to TRBJ2-7; TRBD1 matches 9 bases. The germline CDR1 and CDR2 sequences are LGHNA and YSLEER. The CDR3 consists of 17 residues. The V and J ends lost 4 bases and 1 base, in that order; junction bases with no gene match: 11. The DNA for the CDR3 is TGCGCCAGCAGCCGGAGTTCGGGGGACAGGGATTCCTACGAGCAGTACTTC. It yields the protein CASSRSSGDRDSYEQYF.

The chain has TRBV9 and TRBJ2-2; D might be TRBD2 (5 bases). Germline CDR1 SGDLS, CDR2 YYNGEE. The CDR3 is 15 residues long. Trimming cost V 0 bases and J 6 bases, with 12 bases left between them. The CDR3 DNA reads TGTGCCAGCAGCGTAGCTAGCCTCTACCCCGGGGAGCTGTTTTTT. This sequence encodes CASSVASLYPGELFF.

The chain couples TRBV15 to TRBJ1-5, with D perhaps matching TRBD1 (5 bases). Germline V gene data show CDR1 as LNHNV and CDR2 as YYDKDF (reference sequence). The CDR3 totals 15 residues. V dropped 0 bases and J dropped 10 bases, with 16 bases sitting between them. CDR3 residues: CATSREAQGIQPQHF. Here the CDR3 DNA reads TGTGCCACCAGCAGAGAAGCGCAGGGAATTCAACCCCAGCATTTT.

Here the CDR3 reads CASSIDREGPYNEQFF. The CDR3 DNA reads TGTGCCAGTAGTATAGATCGGGAGGGGCCCTACAATGAGCAGTTCTTC. The V call is TRBV19, the J call TRBJ2-1; TRBD2 aligns across 8 bases. CDR1 and CDR2 from the germline V gene are LNHDA and SQIVND (reference sequence). CDR3 size: 16 residues. The trim removed 0 bases at V and 2 bases at J, leaving 3 bases unmatched.

The sample holds one count of this clone. The chain carries TRBV13 and TRBJ2-2; D gene unclear. CDR3 length: 12 residues. V lost 2 bases and J 7 bases, leaving 5 bases between the germline ends. Germline V gene lookup returns CDR1 PRHDT and CDR2 FYEKMQ (reference sequence). CDR3 DNA: TGTGCCAGCAGCTTACAGGTCGGGGAGCTGTTTTTT. Translated: CASSLQVGELFF.

The table lists this clone with a few counts. The chain recombines TRBV5-4 with TRBJ2-3, with TRBD2 as a possible D gene (6 bases). The V end was cut by 7 bases, the J end by 1 base, with 13 bases between. CDR3 length: 14 amino acids. Germline-derived CDR1 and CDR2 are SGHNT and YYREEE (reference sequence). CDR3: CASEEGDGTDTQYF. Written as DNA, the CDR3 is TGTGCCAGCGAGGAGGGTGATGGCACAGATACGCAGTATTTT.

The rearrangement links TRBV12-5 to TRBJ2-7, with TRBD2 matching over 7 bases. This CDR3 has 14 amino acids. From germline, CDR1 is LGHNT and CDR2 FRNRAP. After removal of 4 bases from V and 2 bases from J, the junction contained 5 bases not matched to a gene. CDR3 sequence (DNA): TGTGCTAGTGGTTCCCTAGCGGATACCTACGAGCAGTACTTC. Translating it yields CASGSLADTYEQYF. Filled out from reference TRBV12-5 and TRBJ2-7, the complete variable domain reads DARVTQTPRHKVTEMGQEVTMRCQPILGHNTVFWYRQTMMQGLELLAYFRNRAPLDDSGMPKDRFSAEMPDATLATLKIQPSEPRDSAVYFCASGSLADTYEQYFGPGTRLTVT.

The J gene is TRBJ2-3, the V gene TRBV5-8; 13 nucleotides line up with TRBD2. Germline CDR1 SGHTS, CDR2 YDEGEE. Losses at the gene ends were 3 bases for V and 5 bases for J; bases not matched to a gene: 6. The CDR3 runs to 16 residues. The CDR3 spells CASSYLGLAGEDTQYF. In DNA form, the CDR3 reads TGTGCCAGCAGCTACCTAGGACTAGCGGGAGAAGATACGCAGTATTTT.

The rearrangement uses TRBV6-6 and TRBJ2-5; 8 bases align to TRBD2. Germline values: CDR1 MNHNY, CDR2 SVGAGI (reference sequence). The ends lost 7 bases at V and 11 bases at J; junction bases unmatched: 12. CDR3 length: 13 residues. The CDR3 nucleotides are TGTGCCAGCAATGCACCGGGGGGGGGTCTACAGTACTTC. It codes for CASNAPGGGLQYF.

This chain links TRBV5-5 with TRBJ1-4; D is perhaps TRBD1 (5 bases). This CDR3 has 13 residues. The V gene's germline CDR1 is SGHKS and CDR2 YYEKEE (reference sequence). The V end was cut by 2 bases, the J end by 5 bases, with 7 bases between. CDR3 protein: CASSFDSNEKLFF. The CDR3 region has the DNA TGTGCCAGCAGCTTTGACAGCAATGAAAAACTGTTTTTT.

This clone has only one observation. The rearrangement links TRBV27 to TRBJ2-1; 7 bases map to TRBD1. The CDR3 is 16 amino acids. CDR1 is MNHEY, CDR2 SMNVEV, per germline (reference sequence). The ends lost 5 bases at V and 1 base at J; junction bases unmatched: 8. Written as DNA, the CDR3 is TGTGCCAGCAGTCCGATCCCAGGGGGATCCTACAATGAGCAGTTCTTC. The encoded protein is CASSPIPGGSYNEQFF.

This clone was counted between two and nine times. The chain couples TRBV4-3 to TRBJ2-7, with 10 positions matching TRBD2. CDR1 is LGHNA and CDR2 is YSLEER in the germline V gene. The V gene end was trimmed by 0 bases and the J gene end by 3 bases; junction bases not matched to a gene: 5. This CDR3 is 16 amino acids long. CDR3 in amino acids: CASSQEPGLALYEQYF. The CDR3 coding sequence is TGCGCCAGCAGCCAAGAGCCGGGACTAGCGCTCTACGAGCAGTACTTC.

As DNA, the CDR3 is TGTGCCACTTGGACAGCTAATGGTGAAAAACTGTTTTTT. Translating gives CATWTANGEKLFF. The genes are TRBV19 and TRBJ1-4, with a possible D match to TRBD1 (6 bases). Germline-derived CDR1 and CDR2 are LNHDA and SQIVND (reference sequence). Trimming shortened V by 10 bases and J by 7 bases, and 16 bases separated the two germline ends. CDR3 length: 13 amino acids.

V usage is TRBV11-2 and J usage is TRBJ2-5; TRBD2 might be the D (5 bases). The length of the CDR3 is 17 residues. In germline, CDR1 is SGHAT, CDR2 FQNNGV. Trimming left V 3 bases short and J 1 base short, with 18 bases between. The CDR3 loop reads CASSFSPLVPVQETQYF. The CDR3 DNA sequence: TGTGCCAGCAGCTTTTCCCCACTAGTTCCCGTCCAAGAGACCCAGTACTTC. The complete variable domain, with remaining parts taken from reference TRBV11-2 and TRBJ2-5, reads EAGVAQSPRYKIIEKRQSVAFWCNPISGHATLYWYQQILGQGPKLLIQFQNNGVVDDSQLPKDRFSAERLKGVDSTLKIQPAKLEDSAVYLCASSFSPLVPVQETQYFGPGTRLLVL.

V is TRBV29-1 and J is TRBJ1-2; D not certain. V lost 0 bases and J 8 bases, leaving 13 bases between the germline ends. CDR1 is SQVTM, CDR2 ANQGSEA, per germline. CDR3 length equals 13 residues. The CDR3 sequence: CSVEDTLGRGYTF. The CDR3 DNA follows: TGCAGCGTTGAAGATACCCTCGGGAGAGGCTACACCTTC.

The sample holds a few counts of this clone. The chain recombines TRBV4-1 with TRBJ1-2; D is ambiguous. V was clipped by 4 bases and J by 2 bases, with 11 bases between them. This CDR3 has 14 amino acids. The germline V gene encodes CDR1 MGHRA and CDR2 YSYEKL. This chain's CDR3 is CASSPEGQNYGYTF. CDR3 nucleotide sequence: TGCGCCAGCAGCCCAGAGGGCCAGAACTATGGCTACACCTTC.

The sample holds one count of this clone. The rearrangement joins TRBV27 to TRBJ2-1; 7 bases are a match to TRBD2. Germline loops: CDR1 MNHEY, CDR2 SMNVEV (reference sequence). Losses at the gene ends were 5 bases for V and 0 bases for J; bases not matched to a gene: 13. This CDR3 contains 18 residues. The CDR3 region has the DNA TGTGCCAGCAGTCTGACCCTAGGGACTACCCCCTCCTACAATGAGCAGTTCTTC. Its protein product is CASSLTLGTTPSYNEQFF.

This rearrangement joins TRBV5-5 to TRBJ2-3, with D perhaps TRBD2 (6 bases). Per germline, CDR1 SGHKS and CDR2 YYEKEE (reference sequence). The CDR3 sequence is 16 residues long. The V and J ends lost 0 bases and 2 bases respectively, with 13 bases between them. The CDR3 nucleotides read TGTGCCAGCAGCTTGGCCGGCGGGGCCTCCACAGATACGCAGTATTTT. Its protein product is CASSLAGGASTDTQYF.

This clone was seen only a few times. The chain joins TRBV5-1 to TRBJ2-2; weak D call: TRBD2 (6 bases). CDR1 and CDR2 from the germline V gene are SGHRS and YFSETQ. Trimming pared 0 bases from V and 4 bases from J, leaving 13 bases between. The CDR3 extends over 16 amino acids. The CDR3 protein is CASSLDGQGGTGELFF. CDR3 sequence (DNA): TGCGCCAGCAGCTTGGATGGGCAGGGAGGCACCGGGGAGCTGTTTTTT.

The genes are TRBV4-3 and TRBJ1-1; 8 bases fit TRBD1. V dropped 1 base and J dropped 0; count of bases not matched to a gene: 10. Germline values: CDR1 LGHNA, CDR2 YSLEER. CDR3 length: 18 residues. The CDR3 region has the DNA TGCGCCAGCAGCCAAGGGACAGGGATGGGATTCATGAACACTGAAGCTTTCTTT. Encoded protein: CASSQGTGMGFMNTEAFF.

V gene TRBV5-1 combines with J gene TRBJ2-1; 7 positions match TRBD1. After removal of 4 bases from V and 5 bases from J, the junction contained 3 bases not matched to a gene. Looked up from germline, CDR1 is SGHRS and CDR2 is YFSETQ. This CDR3 region has 13 residues. The CDR3 DNA reads as TGCGCCAGCAGCCAGGGACAGCACAATGAGCAGTTCTTC. Its protein is CASSQGQHNEQFF.

This chain uses TRBV2 with TRBJ2-1; D is possibly TRBD2 (5 bases). Trimming stripped 3 bases from V and 9 bases from J, with 24 bases between. Germline V CDR1 and CDR2: SNHLY, FYNNEI. The CDR3 is made up of 17 amino acids. The CDR3, as DNA: TGTGCCAGCAGTGACGCAGTCCGGATTTTGCCCCGGGGTGAGCAGTTCTTC. It translates to CASSDAVRILPRGEQFF.

In regard to this clone: The sample holds other DNA sequences that translate to the same CDR3. The V gene is TRBV7-9, the J gene TRBJ1-2; the D gene is possibly TRBD1 (5 bases). The CDR3 is made up of 15 amino acids. The V end lost 3 bases, the J end lost 0 bases, and 11 bases lay between the germline ends. Per germline, CDR1 SEHNR and CDR2 FQNEAQ (reference sequence). CDR3 region: CASSFSGITNYGYTF. CDR3 coding DNA: TGTGCCAGCAGCTTTTCAGGGATAACTAACTATGGCTACACCTTC. Using reference TRBV7-9 and TRBJ1-2 for the parts outside the CDR3, the full variable domain is DTGVSQNPRHKITKRGQNVTFRCDPISEHNRLYWYRQTLGQGPEFLTYFQNEAQLEKSRLLSDRFSAERPKGSFSTLEIQRTEQGDSAMYLCASSFSGITNYGYTFGSGTRLTVV.